The 16 T cell receptor beta chains reported below all come from one sample, sequenced in a study of sequential checkpoint blockade in melanoma. Noted treatment: randomized to nivolumab then ipilimumab (arm A) or the reverse (arm B). Repertoires were generated with immunoSEQ multiplex PCR, while TCRdb's copy carries only in-frame clones and drops some. The sample includes 10,000 to 15,000 clones, roughly four fifths of them seen just once. Sequenced here: CD8+ T cells sorted from blood (inferred from file names), sampled from a patient given nivolumab and ipilimumab in sequence. These receptors were obtained from a human donor with melanoma.

This clone appeared a few times. The chain carries TRBV4-3 and TRBJ1-1; the D is unclear. There are 17 residues in the CDR3. Germline V gene sequence: CDR1 LGHNA, CDR2 YSLEER. Trimming took off 0 bases at V and 0 bases at J, with 14 bases between the two ends. CDR3 sequence reads: CASSQEAGLFMNTEAFF. CDR3 DNA sequence: TGCGCCAGCAGCCAAGAAGCAGGTTTATTTATGAACACTGAAGCTTTCTTT.

The chain uses TRBV4-2 and TRBJ2-3, with a possible D match to TRBD2 (7 bases). Trimming stripped 0 bases from V and 2 bases from J, with 21 bases between. Germline CDR1 reads LGHNA; CDR2 reads YNFKEQ. There are 19 residues in the CDR3. The CDR3 DNA reads as TGTGCCAGCAGCCAAGACTCCTCTGGCGGGGGCCAAACCACAGATACGCAGTATTTT. It is translated as CASSQDSSGGGQTTDTQYF.

This chain links TRBV4-2 with TRBJ2-3, with a tentative D call TRBD1 (5 bases). CDR1 and CDR2 (germline): LGHNA, YNFKEQ. The CDR3 extends over 16 amino acids. V was shortened by 1 base and J by 4 bases, with 15 bases between the two germline ends. CDR3 DNA: TGTGCCAGCAGCCAAGGCGTAGGGGAAGAGGCAGATACGCAGTATTTT. Its translation: CASSQGVGEEADTQYF.

The chain links TRBV28 to TRBJ2-5; 12 bases are a match to TRBD2. The germline CDR1 and CDR2 sequences are MDHEN and SYDVKM. The CDR3 runs to 16 residues. V was clipped by 5 bases and J by 5 bases; unmatched bases: 9. The CDR3 DNA sequence: TGTGCCAGCAGTCTTACGACTAGCGGGGGTGGGGAGACCCAGTACTTC. Encoded protein: CASSLTTSGGGETQYF.

The chain is built from TRBV13 and TRBJ2-1, with 11 bases lining up with TRBD2. Trimming took 4 bases from V and 6 from J; bases not matched to a gene: 11. This CDR3 region has 17 residues. Germline V gene lookup returns CDR1 PRHDT and CDR2 FYEKMQ (reference sequence). CDR3 loop: CASSSEDPSGGTNEQFF. The CDR3 DNA is TGTGCCAGCAGCTCAGAGGATCCTAGCGGGGGGACCAATGAGCAGTTCTTC. Drawing the rest from reference TRBV13 and TRBJ2-1, the complete variable domain is AAGVIQSPRHLIKEKRETATLKCYPIPRHDTVYWYQQGPGQDPQFLISFYEKMQSDKGSIPDRFSAQQFSDYHSELNMSSLELGDSALYFCASSSEDPSGGTNEQFFGPGTRLTVL.

This chain connects TRBV14 to TRBJ2-5; TRBD2 agrees at 9 bases. This CDR3 has 15 amino acids. Germline V gene sequence: CDR1 SGHDN, CDR2 FVKESK. V shed 1 base and J 5 bases; nucleotides not matched to a gene: 5. CDR3 in DNA: TGTGCCAGCAGCCAAGTTCTAGCGGGGCTGGAGACCCAGTACTTC. Translation: CASSQVLAGLETQYF.

V usage is TRBV9 and J usage is TRBJ1-5; D uncertain. V lost 1 base and J 3 bases, leaving 11 bases between the germline ends. The CDR3 has 15 amino acids. Germline V lookup: CDR1 SGDLS, CDR2 YYNGEE. The CDR3 DNA reads TGTGCCAGCAGCGTATATCGGGGTGACAATCAGCCCCAGCATTTT. It is translated as CASSVYRGDNQPQHF.

V usage is TRBV7-2 and J usage is TRBJ2-5; a possible D gene is TRBD2 (5 bases). Trimming took off 5 bases at V and 8 bases at J, with 6 bases between the two ends. The CDR3 has 10 amino acids. Germline V gene sequence: CDR1 SGHTA, CDR2 FQGNSA. CDR3 protein: CASSGLTQYF. Written as DNA, the CDR3 is TGTGCCAGCAGCGGACTTACCCAGTACTTC.

The chain recombines TRBV27 with TRBJ1-5, with 8 bases lining up with TRBD1. This CDR3 has 14 residues. Germline V lookup: CDR1 MNHEY, CDR2 SMNVEV (reference sequence). V lost 6 bases to trimming and J lost 4 bases; unmatched junction nucleotides: 5. The CDR3 sequence: CASSLDRGNQPQHF. DNA of the CDR3: TGTGCCAGCAGCCTAGACAGGGGAAATCAGCCCCAGCATTTT.

V gene TRBV27 combines with J gene TRBJ2-2, with D possibly being TRBD1 (5 bases). Trimming pared 3 bases from V and 6 bases from J, leaving 11 bases between. In germline, CDR1 is MNHEY, CDR2 SMNVEV (reference sequence). The CDR3 contains 14 residues. CDR3 amino acids: CASSFAGLAGELFF. The CDR3 DNA reads TGTGCCAGCAGTTTCGCAGGGCTAGCCGGGGAGCTGTTTTTT.

This chain uses TRBV10-3 with TRBJ1-2; maybe TRBD1 (6 bases). The CDR3 runs 15 residues. CDR1 and CDR2 (germline): ENHRY, SYGVKD. Deletions cut 6 bases from V and 4 bases from J, with 18 bases between. In nucleotides, the CDR3 is TGTGCCATCAGCGACCACAGGGTGGTTGGCTATGGCTACACCTTC. Its translation: CAISDHRVVGYGYTF.

The V call is TRBV6-4, the J call TRBJ1-2; 8 bases align to TRBD1. The ends lost 5 bases at V and 3 bases at J; junction bases unmatched: 8. The CDR3 sequence is 15 residues long. Germline loops: CDR1 MRHNA, CDR2 SNTAGT. CDR3 in amino acids: CASSLDLQGDYGYTF. The CDR3 DNA reads as TGTGCCAGCAGTCTAGACTTACAGGGGGACTATGGCTACACCTTC.

J is TRBJ1-1 and V is TRBV6-5; D is unclear. Germline V lookup: CDR1 MNHEY, CDR2 SVGAGI. CDR3 length equals 14 residues. V was pared by 2 bases and J by 1 base, with 8 bases between. CDR3 region: CASSYEEGNTEAFF. The CDR3 DNA reads TGTGCCAGCAGTTACGAGGAGGGGAACACTGAAGCTTTCTTT.

The CDR3, as DNA: TGTGCCAGCAGCACAGGGGGAAGGTTTCAGTACTTC. It encodes CASSTGGRFQYF. The rearrangement links TRBV6-5 to TRBJ2-4; 8 bases line up with TRBD1. CDR1 is MNHEY, CDR2 SVGAGI, per germline. The ends lost 6 bases at V and 11 bases at J; junction bases unmatched: 6. The CDR3 has 12 residues.

The sample holds one count of this clone. The CDR3 bases are TGCGCCAGCAGCCAAGAACCAGGGTACAACTATGGCTACACCTTC. Translation: CASSQEPGYNYGYTF. The chain couples TRBV4-1 to TRBJ1-2, with a weak D call TRBD1 (5 bases). Germline-derived CDR1 and CDR2 are MGHRA and YSYEKL. V was cut by 0 bases and J by 2 bases, with 10 bases left in between. This CDR3 comprises 15 residues.

This clone was found once. This rearrangement joins TRBV10-3 to TRBJ2-7; 12 positions agree with TRBD1. The CDR3 has 16 residues. Germline trimming cut 9 bases from V and 2 bases from J; bases unmatched to any gene: 11. Looked up from germline, CDR1 is ENHRY and CDR2 is SYGVKD. CDR3 nucleotides: TGTGCCATTACCTCGGGACAGGGGGCCGTCCCCTACGAGCAGTACTTC. Translation: CAITSGQGAVPYEQYF.